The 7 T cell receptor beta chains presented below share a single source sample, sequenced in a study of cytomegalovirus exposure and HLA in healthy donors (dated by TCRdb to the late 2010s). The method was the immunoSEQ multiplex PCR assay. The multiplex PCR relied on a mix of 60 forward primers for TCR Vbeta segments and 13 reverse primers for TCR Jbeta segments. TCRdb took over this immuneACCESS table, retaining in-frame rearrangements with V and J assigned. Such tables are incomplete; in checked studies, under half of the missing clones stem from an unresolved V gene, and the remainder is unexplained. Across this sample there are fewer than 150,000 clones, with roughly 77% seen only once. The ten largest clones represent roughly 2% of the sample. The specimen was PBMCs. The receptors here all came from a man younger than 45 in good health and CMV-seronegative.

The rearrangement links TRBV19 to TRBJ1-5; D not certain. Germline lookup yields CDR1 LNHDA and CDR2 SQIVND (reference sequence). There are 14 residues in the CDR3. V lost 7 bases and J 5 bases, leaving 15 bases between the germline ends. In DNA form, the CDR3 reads TGTGCCAGTACCCTCCCGGGGTGGGATCAGCCCCAGCATTTT. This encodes CASTLPGWDQPQHF.

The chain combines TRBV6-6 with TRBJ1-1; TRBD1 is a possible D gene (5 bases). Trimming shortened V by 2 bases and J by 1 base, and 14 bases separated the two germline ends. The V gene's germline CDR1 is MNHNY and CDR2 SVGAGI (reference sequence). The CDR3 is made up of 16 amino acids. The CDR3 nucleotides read TGTGCCAGCAGTTACGCGTCGACAGTTACGAACACTGAAGCTTTCTTT. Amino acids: CASSYASTVTNTEAFF.

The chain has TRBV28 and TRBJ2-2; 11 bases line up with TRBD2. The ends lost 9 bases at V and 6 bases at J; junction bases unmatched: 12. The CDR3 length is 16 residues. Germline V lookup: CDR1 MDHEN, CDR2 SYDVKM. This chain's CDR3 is CASSALAGVYAGELFF. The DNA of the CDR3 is TGTGCCAGTTCCGCACTAGCGGGGGTCTATGCCGGGGAGCTGTTTTTT.

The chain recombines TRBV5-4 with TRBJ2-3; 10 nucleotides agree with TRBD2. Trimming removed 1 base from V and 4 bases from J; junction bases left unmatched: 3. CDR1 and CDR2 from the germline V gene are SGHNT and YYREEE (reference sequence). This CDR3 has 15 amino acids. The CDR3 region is CASSLSLAGADTQYF. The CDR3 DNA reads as TGTGCCAGCAGCTTGAGCCTAGCGGGAGCAGATACGCAGTATTTT.

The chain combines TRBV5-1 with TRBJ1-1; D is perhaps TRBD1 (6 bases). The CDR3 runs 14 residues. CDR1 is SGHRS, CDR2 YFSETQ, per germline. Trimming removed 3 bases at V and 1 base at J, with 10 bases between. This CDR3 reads CASSWGTSNTEAFF. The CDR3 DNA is TGCGCCAGCAGCTGGGGGACATCGAACACTGAAGCTTTCTTT.

The CDR3: CASSLIGGSYEQYF. The DNA for the CDR3 is TGTGCCAGCAGCCTCATCGGGGGCTCCTACGAGCAGTACTTC. The chain is built from TRBV6-5 and TRBJ2-7, with D tentatively TRBD2 (6 bases). The CDR3 loop spans 14 amino acids. The V end lost 6 bases, the J end lost 0 bases, and 12 bases lay between the germline ends. Germline CDR1 MNHEY, CDR2 SVGAGI.

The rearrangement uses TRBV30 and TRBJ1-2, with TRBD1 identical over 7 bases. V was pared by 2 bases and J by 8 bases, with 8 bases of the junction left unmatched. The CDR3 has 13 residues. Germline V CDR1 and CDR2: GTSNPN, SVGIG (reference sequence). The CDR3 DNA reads TGTGCCTGGAGTATCCACAGGGGAATGGGCTACACCTTC. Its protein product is CAWSIHRGMGYTF.